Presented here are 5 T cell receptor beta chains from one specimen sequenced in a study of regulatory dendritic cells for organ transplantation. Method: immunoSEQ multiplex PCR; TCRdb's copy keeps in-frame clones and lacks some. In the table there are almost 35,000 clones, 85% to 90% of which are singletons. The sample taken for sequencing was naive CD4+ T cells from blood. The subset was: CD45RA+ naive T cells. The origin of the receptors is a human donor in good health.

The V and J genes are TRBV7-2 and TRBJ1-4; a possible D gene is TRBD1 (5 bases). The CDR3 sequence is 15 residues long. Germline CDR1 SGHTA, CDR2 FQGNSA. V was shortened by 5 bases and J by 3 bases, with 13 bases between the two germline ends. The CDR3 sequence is CASSPRRGSNEKLFF. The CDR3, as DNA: TGTGCCAGCAGCCCGCGTAGGGGATCTAATGAAAAACTGTTTTTT.

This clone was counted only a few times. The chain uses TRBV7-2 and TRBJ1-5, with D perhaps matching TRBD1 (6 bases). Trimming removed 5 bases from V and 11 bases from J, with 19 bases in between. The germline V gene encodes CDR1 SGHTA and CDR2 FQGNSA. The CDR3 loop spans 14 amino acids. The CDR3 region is CASSRGAESLAQHF. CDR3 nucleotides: TGTGCCAGCAGCCGGGGGGCGGAAAGCCTGGCCCAGCATTTT.

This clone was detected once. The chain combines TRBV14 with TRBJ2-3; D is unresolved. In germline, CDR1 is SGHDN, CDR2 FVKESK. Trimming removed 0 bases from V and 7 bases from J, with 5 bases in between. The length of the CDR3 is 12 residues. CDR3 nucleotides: TGTGCCAGCAGCCAAGACAGATATACGCAGTATTTT. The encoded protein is CASSQDRYTQYF. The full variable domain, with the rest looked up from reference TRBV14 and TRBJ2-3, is EAGVTQFPSHSVIEKGQTVTLRCDPISGHDNLYWYRRVMGKEIKFLLHFVKESKQDESGMPNNRFLAERTGGTYSTLKVQPAELEDSGVYFCASSQDRYTQYFGPGTRLTVL.

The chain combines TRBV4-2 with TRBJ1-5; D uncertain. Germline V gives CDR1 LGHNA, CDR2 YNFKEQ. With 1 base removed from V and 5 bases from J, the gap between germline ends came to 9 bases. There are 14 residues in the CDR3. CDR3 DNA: TGTGCCAGCAGCCAAGGTCAGGCCGATCAGCCCCAGCATTTT. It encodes CASSQGQADQPQHF.

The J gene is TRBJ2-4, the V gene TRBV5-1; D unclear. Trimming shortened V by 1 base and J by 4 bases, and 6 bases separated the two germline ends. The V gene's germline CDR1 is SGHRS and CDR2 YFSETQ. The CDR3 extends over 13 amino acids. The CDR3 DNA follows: TGCGCCAGCAGCTTGTTCAGAAAAAACATTCAGTACTTC. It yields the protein CASSLFRKNIQYF.